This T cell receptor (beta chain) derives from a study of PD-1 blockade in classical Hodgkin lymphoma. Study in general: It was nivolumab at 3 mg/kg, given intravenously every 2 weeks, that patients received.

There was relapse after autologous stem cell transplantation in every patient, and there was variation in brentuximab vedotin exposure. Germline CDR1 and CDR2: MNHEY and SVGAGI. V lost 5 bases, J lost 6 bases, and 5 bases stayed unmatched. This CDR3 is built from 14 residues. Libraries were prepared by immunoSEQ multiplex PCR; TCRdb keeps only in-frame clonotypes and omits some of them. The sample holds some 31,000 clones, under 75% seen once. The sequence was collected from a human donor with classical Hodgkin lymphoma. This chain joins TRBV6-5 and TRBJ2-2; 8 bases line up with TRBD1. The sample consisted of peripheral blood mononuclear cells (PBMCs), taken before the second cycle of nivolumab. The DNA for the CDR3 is TGTGCCAGCAGTACCAAACAGGGGGCCGGGGAGCTGTTTTTT. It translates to CASSTKQGAGELFF.